This T cell receptor beta chain was obtained from a study of OX40 agonist ivuxolimab in advanced cancers. Study-level background: Head and neck, renal cell, melanoma or hepatocellular carcinoma were the cancers that dose-escalation patients had. General study points: The study did not work out the antigen specificity of the expanded peripheral T cells.

The method was immunoSEQ multiplex PCR; TCRdb's version includes in-frame clones alone and lacks a portion of them. This table has approximately 54,000 clones, around 81% appearing once. Regarding this clone: Its antigen is not known.

The sample consisted of CD4+ or CD8+ T cells sorted from blood, taken in a trial of the OX40 agonist ivuxolimab. The sequence derives from an adult with an advanced solid tumor such as melanoma, head and neck, liver or kidney cancer.

CDR3 protein: CASSSRDRDNSPLHF. CDR3 DNA sequence: TGCGCCAGCAGCTCACGGGACAGGGATAATTCACCCCTCCACTTT. The rearrangement uses TRBV5-1 and TRBJ1-6; 9 bases are a match to TRBD1. The CDR3 has 15 residues. CDR1 and CDR2 from the germline V gene are SGHRS and YFSETQ. V lost 3 bases and J lost 5; bases outside the gene matches: 3.